This TCR beta chain derives from a study of human T cells and chemical hapten exposure. Background on the study: A roughly 2 cm by roughly 2 cm inner upper arm patch received 2% DPC for sensitization. There were weekly diphenylcyclopropenone doses to the scalp for patients throughout the approximately 24-week study.

Time point described: patch test 2, 6 weeks after DPC sensitization. Indicated treatment: therapeutic diphenylcyclopropenone sensitization with weekly scalp DPC. One entry per CDR3 protein, called by TCRdb with MiXCR from the RACE reads. The sample lists roughly 92,000 distinct CDR3 sequences, 9.5% to 12% occurring once. The receptor was isolated from a woman aged 40-49 years with alopecia areata. Some clones in this sample may be carry-over from other donors' samples. Here the sequenced sample was whole blood, taken in connection with sensitization to the hapten diphenylcyclopropenone (DPC).

In DNA, the CDR3 is TGTGCCTGGACCCCGGGACAGCCCTATGGCTACACCTTC. Translating it yields CAWTPGQPYGYTF. The rearrangement uses TRBV30 and TRBJ1-2, with 7 bases fitting TRBD1. The CDR3 loop spans 13 amino acids. V was pared by 4 bases and J by 4 bases, with 6 bases of the junction left unmatched. CDR1 is GTSNPN, CDR2 SVGIG, per germline (reference sequence).